A single sample is the source of the 32 T cell receptor beta chains below, sequenced in a study of T cell repertoires in cytomegalovirus infection. TCRdb ran MiXCR on the reads and lists one entry per CDR3 protein. The sample consists of approximately 910,000 distinct CDR3 sequences, around 31% of them appearing once. Their cognate antigens are unknown. The sequencing used cultured CD8+ T cells from PBMCs, collected from culture after CMV antigen stimulation. The receptor source for this set is a human donor in good health (CMV status not recorded). Some clones in this sample may be carry-over from other donors' samples.

There are a few counts of this clonotype. This chain joins TRBV6-2 or TRBV6-3 and TRBJ2-1; 8 positions agree with TRBD1. The CDR3 is 13 amino acids. Trimming at V came to 2 bases and at J to 7 bases, leaving 1 base not matched to a gene. Germline CDR1 and CDR2: MNHEY and SVGEGT. The CDR3 protein is CASSYDRGNEQFF. CDR3 in DNA: TGTGCCAGCAGTTACGACAGGGGAAATGAGCAGTTCTTC.

CDR3 DNA: TGCAGTGCTCCCTATGGGGGGGTGAACAATCAGCCCCAGCATTTT. This sequence encodes CSAPYGGVNNQPQHF. V is TRBV20-1 and J is TRBJ1-5, with D tentatively TRBD1 (5 bases). The V and J ends lost 5 bases and 3 bases respectively, with 17 bases between them. Germline lookup yields CDR1 DFQATT and CDR2 SNEGSKA (reference sequence). This CDR3 has 15 residues.

Many counts were recorded for this clonotype. The chain uses TRBV7-2 and TRBJ2-2; the match to TRBD1 covers 9 bases. The CDR3 consists of 19 residues. CDR1 and CDR2 (germline): SGHTA, FQGNSA. Germline trimming cut 2 bases from V and 2 bases from J; bases unmatched to any gene: 12. The CDR3 protein is CASSLYIVLGQGNTGELFF. CDR3 nucleotides: TGTGCCAGCAGCTTATATATCGTCTTGGGACAGGGAAACACCGGGGAGCTGTTTTTT.

This clonotype is medium-sized in the sample. The chain uses TRBV7-8 and TRBJ2-1; perhaps TRBD1 as D (5 bases). This CDR3 contains 15 residues. Trimming shortened V by 4 bases and J by 8 bases, and 18 bases separated the two germline ends. From germline, CDR1 is SGHVS and CDR2 FQNEAQ. The CDR3 loop reads CASSSLQGRTDEQFF. The CDR3 DNA sequence: TGTGCCAGCAGCTCCCTCCAGGGCAGGACGGATGAGCAGTTCTTC.

This clonotype was picked up a small number of times. The chain uses TRBV7-2 and TRBJ2-1, with D possibly being TRBD1 or TRBD2 (5 bases each). Trimming removed 1 base from V and 9 bases from J, with 22 bases in between. This CDR3 has 17 residues. Germline CDR1 SGHTA, CDR2 FQGNSA. This CDR3 is CASSLEGEHHPAVEQFF. For the CDR3, the DNA is TGTGCCAGCAGCTTAGAAGGGGAGCACCACCCGGCGGTTGAGCAGTTCTTC. Full variable domain (missing parts from reference TRBV7-2 and TRBJ2-1): GAGVSQSPSNKVTEKGKDVELRCDPISGHTALYWYRQSLGQGLEFLIYFQGNSAPDKSGLPSDRFSAERTGGSVSTLTIQRTQQEDSAVYLCASSLEGEHHPAVEQFFGPGTRLTVL.

This chain joins TRBV19 and TRBJ1-1; D not certain. V shed 10 bases and J shed 5 bases, with 11 bases lying between them. Germline CDR1 reads LNHDA; CDR2 reads SQIVND (reference sequence). There are 11 residues in the CDR3. The CDR3 spells CATGVGTEAFF. In nucleotides, the CDR3 is TGTGCCACGGGCGTTGGAACTGAAGCTTTCTTT.

The chain recombines TRBV5-4 with TRBJ2-1, with TRBD1 as a possible D gene (6 bases). In germline, CDR1 is SGHNT, CDR2 YYREEE (reference sequence). This CDR3 region has 17 residues. Trimming took 4 bases from V and 2 from J, leaving 19 bases between them. CDR3 region: CASSLRQALIPYNEQFF. CDR3 nucleotide sequence: TGTGCCAGCAGCCTTCGACAGGCGCTTATTCCCTACAATGAGCAGTTCTTC.

This clonotype appeared a few times. The V gene is TRBV6-6, the J gene TRBJ2-1, with 9 bases that match TRBD2. Germline CDR1 MNHNY, CDR2 SVGAGI (reference sequence). CDR3 size: 13 residues. V dropped 5 bases and J dropped 8; count of bases not matched to a gene: 4. As DNA, the CDR3 is TGTGCCAGCAGTGTGGGACTAGCTGATGAGCAGTTCTTC. Translating gives CASSVGLADEQFF.

This clonotype was seen many times. The chain recombines TRBV7-8 with TRBJ2-1; D is undetermined. Trimming pared 5 bases from V and 8 bases from J, leaving 10 bases between. The CDR3 runs to 12 residues. Germline V lookup: CDR1 SGHVS, CDR2 FQNEAQ. The CDR3 region is CASSRPDHEQFF. The DNA for the CDR3 is TGTGCCAGCAGCAGACCGGACCATGAGCAGTTCTTC.

The chain recombines TRBV6-5 with TRBJ2-7; TRBD2 is a possible D gene (7 bases). The germline V and J ends were trimmed by 4 bases and 0 bases, with 16 bases remaining between them. The CDR3 runs to 16 residues. Per the germline V gene, CDR1 is MNHEY and CDR2 is SVGAGI. The CDR3 DNA is TGTGCCAGCAGTTTCCGTGCGGGGGCCTACTCCTACGAGCAGTACTTC. Translation: CASSFRAGAYSYEQYF.

The V call is TRBV6-1, the J call TRBJ1-1; D possibly corresponds to TRBD1 (6 bases). The length of the CDR3 is 15 residues. V lost 2 bases to trimming and J lost 5 bases, with 15 bases between them. Germline CDR1 is MNHNS and CDR2 is SASEGT. CDR3 sequence (DNA): TGTGCCAGCAGTGAAATGGTTGGGGGCGGGACTGAAGCTTTCTTT. As protein: CASSEMVGGGTEAFF.

This clonotype was recorded a few times. The gene calls are TRBV28 and TRBJ2-7; tentative D call: TRBD2 (5 bases). The CDR3 totals 14 residues. Trimming removed 7 bases from V and 1 base from J, with 14 bases in between. The germline V gene encodes CDR1 MDHEN and CDR2 SYDVKM. CDR3 region: CASTFLGRSYEQYF. The CDR3 nucleotides are TGTGCCAGCACCTTCCTGGGGAGATCCTACGAGCAGTACTTC.

The chain recombines TRBV12-3 or TRBV12-4 with TRBJ2-1; possible D gene TRBD2, 6 bases. The V gene lost 3 bases and the J gene lost 4 bases, with 13 bases spanning the gap. The CDR3 has 15 residues. The CDR3 nucleotides are TGTGCCAGCAGTTTGTCGGGGGTCGAATACAATGAGCAGTTCTTC. Its protein product is CASSLSGVEYNEQFF.

This clonotype was counted a few times. This rearrangement joins TRBV4-1 to TRBJ2-3; tentatively, D is TRBD2 (6 bases). V lost 1 base and J lost 5, with 10 bases in between. CDR1 and CDR2 from the germline V gene are MGHRA and YSYEKL. The CDR3 runs 14 residues. Written as DNA, the CDR3 is TGCGCCAGCAGCCAAGGGTACGGGGGAGATACGCAGTATTTT. Its translation is CASSQGYGGDTQYF.

This clonotype was detected many times. The CDR3 region has the DNA TGTGCCAGCAGCTCACGGGGGTACGATGAAAAACTGTTTTTT. It encodes CASSSRGYDEKLFF. The chain employs TRBV7-9 and TRBJ1-4; tentative D call: TRBD1 (5 bases). CDR3 length equals 14 residues. Germline CDR1 reads SEHNR; CDR2 reads FQNEAQ (reference sequence). Trimming removed 4 bases from V and 6 bases from J, with 12 bases in between. Looking up the rest from reference TRBV7-9 and TRBJ1-4 gives the full variable domain: DTGVSQNPRHKITKRGQNVTFRCDPISEHNRLYWYRQTLGQGPEFLTYFQNEAQLEKSRLLSDRFSAERPKGSFSTLEIQRTEQGDSAMYLCASSSRGYDEKLFFGSGTQLSVL.

The J gene is TRBJ1-1, the V gene TRBV6-1, with 8 bases matching TRBD1. The CDR3 totals 14 residues. CDR1 is MNHNS and CDR2 is SASEGT in the germline V gene. With 6 bases clipped from V and 6 bases from J, the junction kept 9 bases outside the gene matches. The CDR3 coding sequence is TGTGCCAGCAGGTCCGGGACAGGTACTCCTGAAGCTTTCTTT. This gives the protein CASRSGTGTPEAFF.

The chain employs TRBV19 and TRBJ1-6; TRBD1 might be the D (5 bases). The CDR3 runs to 15 residues. Looked up from germline, CDR1 is LNHDA and CDR2 is SQIVND (reference sequence). The germline V and J ends were trimmed by 2 bases and 4 bases, with 9 bases remaining between them. CDR3 amino acids: CASSISRAYNSPLHF. The CDR3 DNA sequence: TGTGCCAGTAGTATAAGCAGGGCGTATAATTCACCCCTCCACTTT. Variable domain in full (rest from reference TRBV19 and TRBJ1-6): DGGITQSPKYLFRKEGQNVTLSCEQNLNHDAMYWYRQDPGQGLRLIYYSQIVNDFQKGDIAEGYSVSREKKESFPLTVTSAQKNPTAFYLCASSISRAYNSPLHFGNGTRLTVT.

V and J are TRBV7-4 and TRBJ1-3; no definite D call. Per the germline V gene, CDR1 is SGHVT and CDR2 is SQSDAQ. V lost 5 bases, J lost 0 bases, and 11 bases lay in between. This CDR3 contains 15 residues. CDR3: CASSHRQNSGNTIYF. The CDR3 nucleotides read TGTGCCAGCAGCCACCGGCAGAACTCTGGAAACACCATATATTTT.

There are a few counts of this clonotype. This sequence joins TRBV20-1 and TRBJ1-2; TRBD1 agrees at 8 bases. This CDR3 has 13 residues. Trimming at V came to 6 bases and at J to 3 bases, leaving 6 bases not matched to a gene. Germline assignment: CDR1 DFQATT and CDR2 SNEGSKA (reference sequence). The CDR3 spells CSAPEQGDYGYTF. In DNA, the CDR3 is TGCAGTGCACCAGAACAGGGGGACTATGGCTACACCTTC.

This rearrangement joins TRBV4-1 to TRBJ1-3; perhaps TRBD1 as D (5 bases). V was clipped by 0 bases and J by 0 bases, with 9 bases between them. The CDR3 consists of 16 residues. CDR1 and CDR2 from the germline V gene are MGHRA and YSYEKL. CDR3 coding DNA: TGCGCCAGCAGCCAAGATCACAGGCACTCTGGAAACACCATATATTTT. Its protein product is CASSQDHRHSGNTIYF.

V is TRBV5-1 and J is TRBJ1-1; the D is unclear. V was shortened by 2 bases and J by 3 bases, with 8 bases between the two germline ends. Germline loops: CDR1 SGHRS, CDR2 YFSETQ. There are 13 residues in the CDR3. CDR3 loop: CASSFKSHTEAFF. CDR3 coding DNA: TGCGCCAGCAGCTTTAAAAGTCACACTGAAGCTTTCTTT.

This clonotype appeared a few times. The genes are TRBV5-1 and TRBJ2-3; D is unresolved. CDR1 and CDR2 from the germline V gene are SGHRS and YFSETQ. The length of the CDR3 is 14 residues. Trimming took off 0 bases at V and 2 bases at J, with 7 bases between the two ends. The CDR3 loop is CASSLVQFTDTQYF. In DNA, the CDR3 is TGCGCCAGCAGCTTGGTACAGTTCACAGATACGCAGTATTTT. The full variable domain, rest sourced from reference TRBV5-1 and TRBJ2-3, is KAGVTQTPRYLIKTRGQQVTLSCSPISGHRSVSWYQQTPGQGLQFLFEYFSETQRNKGNFPGRFSGRQFSNSRSEMNVSTLELGDSALYLCASSLVQFTDTQYFGPGTRLTVL.

With regard to this clonotype: Mismatch with germline at one junction end may stem from a read error. The genes are TRBV6-5 and TRBJ2-1; no firm D call. Germline V gene lookup returns CDR1 MNHEY and CDR2 SVGAGI. The CDR3 extends over 15 amino acids. CDR3 protein: CACSYEPKSYNEQFF. The CDR3 DNA is TGTGCCTGCAGTTACGAACCGAAGTCCTACAATGAGCAGTTCTTC.

This clonotype was observed a handful of times. The V gene is TRBV27, the J gene TRBJ2-1; 7 nucleotides line up with TRBD1. J gave up 2 bases and V 5 bases, and 9 bases lay outside the gene matches. The length of the CDR3 is 16 residues. Germline CDR1 reads MNHEY; CDR2 reads SMNVEV (reference sequence). In DNA form, the CDR3 reads TGTGCCAGCAGTAAATTATCAGGGGGTGCCTACAATGAGCAGTTCTTC. Amino acids: CASSKLSGGAYNEQFF.

The V gene is TRBV7-6, the J gene TRBJ1-4; weak D call: TRBD1 (5 bases). The CDR3 runs to 17 residues. V lost 1 base to trimming and J lost 8 bases, with 20 bases between them. Per germline, CDR1 SGHVS and CDR2 FNYEAQ. The CDR3 nucleotides read TGTGCCAGCAGCTTAGTTCTTGGCAGTGGACATGGAGAAAAACTGTTTTTT. This gives the protein CASSLVLGSGHGEKLFF.

The chain has TRBV7-6 and TRBJ1-1; tentative D call: TRBD1 (5 bases). Germline V CDR1 and CDR2: SGHVS, FNYEAQ. Trimming removed 0 bases from V and 8 bases from J, with 10 bases in between. The CDR3 runs to 13 residues. The CDR3 region has the DNA TGTGCCAGCAGCTTAGCGGGACGGGAAGAAGCTTTCTTT. This translates into CASSLAGREEAFF.

The table lists this clonotype with many counts. V usage is TRBV19 and J usage is TRBJ2-1; the D gene is possibly TRBD2 (6 bases). The CDR3 is made up of 14 amino acids. Between the trimmed V and J ends, which lost 8 bases and 5 bases, there was a span of 16 bases. The germline gives CDR1 LNHDA, CDR2 SQIVND (reference sequence). CDR3 in DNA: TGTGCCAGTCGGTATGGTAGCGGAAACAATGAGCAGTTCTTC. Its translation: CASRYGSGNNEQFF.

The chain recombines TRBV29-1 with TRBJ1-3; 7 bases align to TRBD1. This CDR3 is 15 amino acids long. Unmatched junction bases numbered 8, after V lost 6 bases and J lost 0 bases. Germline assignment: CDR1 SQVTM and CDR2 ANQGSEA. The DNA for the CDR3 is TGCAGCGTACGGACAGGTCCTCCCTCTGGAAACACCATATATTTT. Translation gives CSVRTGPPSGNTIYF.

This clonotype came up a few times. This sequence joins TRBV9 and TRBJ1-1, with no clear D. Trimming left V 2 bases short and J 9 bases short, with 14 bases between. The CDR3 has 13 residues. Germline values: CDR1 SGDLS, CDR2 YYNGEE. CDR3 bases: TGTGCCAGCAGCGTGATCACCGGGGAGAAAGCTTTCTTT. Amino acids: CASSVITGEKAFF.

J is TRBJ2-1 and V is TRBV6-2 or TRBV6-3; D perhaps matches TRBD2 (5 bases). The CDR3 loop spans 13 amino acids. CDR1 and CDR2 (germline): MNHEY, SVGEGT. V lost 6 bases and J lost 7, with 13 bases in between. DNA for the CDR3: TGTGCCAGCAGCCTTCCCGGGGTAAATGAGCAGTTCTTC. Its translation: CASSLPGVNEQFF.

The J gene is TRBJ2-5, the V gene TRBV20-1, with 9 bases lining up with TRBD1. The V segment lost 0 bases and the J segment 3 bases; nucleotides outside the gene matches: 5. CDR3 length equals 15 residues. Germline lookup yields CDR1 DFQATT and CDR2 SNEGSKA (reference sequence). CDR3 protein: CSARDNRQGEETQYF. The DNA for the CDR3 is TGCAGTGCTAGAGATAATCGACAGGGGGAAGAGACCCAGTACTTC.

This clonotype was counted only a few times. The J gene is TRBJ2-2, the V gene TRBV20-1; weak D call: TRBD1 (6 bases). The CDR3 loop spans 14 amino acids. Germline loops: CDR1 DFQATT, CDR2 SNEGSKA (reference sequence). The V and J ends lost 7 bases and 5 bases respectively, with 17 bases between them. CDR3 sequence reads: CSVSLTGYTGELFF. The CDR3 nucleotides read TGCAGTGTTTCTTTAACAGGGTATACCGGGGAGCTGTTTTTT.